This is a list of T cell receptor beta chains from one sample in a study of blood T cells in healthy people across ages. One entry per CDR3 protein, called by TCRdb with MiXCR from the 5' RACE reads. The repertoire consists of 550,000 to 800,000 distinct CDR3 sequences, with around 21% occurring once and the leading ten covering more than 3%. The sequencing sample was made of blood. Receptors originate from a man between 65 and 79 years old in good health. The CDR3 runs from the conserved cysteine through the conserved F or W. Fields, in order: V gene, clone size, D gene, J gene, CDR3 protein, CDR3 DNA. The D gene is left open where the match is weak. Not all rows give a size; the values are once, few, many and, for expanded clones, a class.

TRBV3-1	-	-	TRBJ2-1	CASSLGRKKGGSYNEQFF	TGTGCCAGCAGCCTCGGCCGCAAGAAGGGGGGCTCCTACAATGAGCAGTTCTTC
TRBV7-8	-	-	TRBJ1-3	CASSYGGSGNTIYF	TGTGCCAGCAGCTACGGGGGCTCTGGAAACACCATATATTTT
TRBV19	-	-	TRBJ2-2	CASSMVGTGELFF	TGTGCCAGTAGTATGGTCGGCACCGGGGAGCTGTTTTTT
TRBV7-2	many	-	TRBJ2-5	CASSLAQRETQYF	TGTGCCAGCAGCTTAGCCCAGCGAGAGACCCAGTACTTC
TRBV6-2/TRBV6-3	-	TRBD2	TRBJ2-5	CASARSGRLGGETQYF	TGTGCCAGCGCTCGAAGCGGGAGACTCGGCGGAGAGACCCAGTACTTC
TRBV20-1	-	-	TRBJ2-4	CSARDPRTESQYF	TGCAGTGCTAGAGATCCTAGGACAGAGTCTCAGTACTTC
TRBV6-5	-	-	TRBJ2-1	CASSYISGRNEQFF	TGTGCCAGCAGTTACATCTCAGGGCGAAATGAGCAGTTCTTC
TRBV7-2	-	-	TRBJ2-7	CASSLGSAWNEQYF	TGTGCCAGCAGCTTAGGTTCAGCTTGGAACGAGCAGTACTTC
TRBV25-1	many	TRBD1	TRBJ2-7	CASSETGTGYTYEQYF	TGTGCCAGCAGCGAAACCGGGACAGGTTATACCTACGAGCAGTACTTC
TRBV4-2	few	-	TRBJ1-2	CASSQLRGANYGYTF	TGTGCCAGCAGCCAACTCCGGGGGGCAAACTATGGCTACACCTTC
TRBV7-2	few	-	TRBJ2-6	CASSMVHSGANVLTF	TGTGCCAGCAGTATGGTCCACTCTGGGGCCAACGTCCTGACTTTC
TRBV7-2	-	-	TRBJ2-3	CASSLGGQSTDTQYF	TGTGCCAGCAGCTTAGGTGGACAGAGCACAGATACGCAGTATTTT
TRBV2	-	-	TRBJ2-7	CASVGGASYEVQYF	TGTGCCAGCGTGGGGGGAGCCTCCTACGAAGTGCAGTACTTC
TRBV10-3	-	-	TRBJ1-6	CAISESRDSPLHF	TGTGCCATCAGTGAGTCCCGGGATTCACCCCTCCACTTT
TRBV5-1	few	-	TRBJ2-3	CASSLGIQNTQYF	TGCGCCAGCAGCTTGGGGATACAGAATACGCAGTATTTT
TRBV20-1	-	TRBD1	TRBJ2-7	CSAQDRTIGVYEQYF	TGCAGTGCTCAGGACAGGACCATAGGGGTCTACGAGCAGTACTTC
TRBV7-2	-	TRBD2	TRBJ2-2	CASSLVGGPGSGELFF	TGTGCCAGCAGCTTAGTGGGAGGGCCGGGCTCCGGGGAGCTGTTTTTT
TRBV28	few	-	TRBJ2-1	CAGGYLNEQFF	TGTGCAGGGGGATACCTAAATGAGCAGTTCTTC
TRBV28	many	-	TRBJ1-5	CATLRRRQGPQPQHF	TGTGCCACACTCCGACGGCGTCAGGGCCCTCAGCCCCAGCATTTT
TRBV5-4	-	TRBD2	TRBJ2-7	CASSSPQREGLYEQYF	TGTGCCAGCAGCTCACCCCAGCGGGAGGGCCTCTACGAGCAGTACTTC
TRBV7-9	few	-	TRBJ2-1	CASSLSGSYKNEQFF	TGTGCCAGCAGCTTGTCCGGGAGTTATAAGAATGAGCAGTTCTTC
TRBV28	-	-	TRBJ2-7	CASSWRSLDYEQYF	TGTGCCAGCAGTTGGCGGAGCTTGGATTACGAGCAGTACTTC
TRBV12-3/TRBV12-4	few	-	TRBJ2-5	CASSLGQVETQYF	TGTGCCAGCAGTCTCGGACAAGTGGAGACCCAGTACTTC
TRBV9	-	TRBD1	TRBJ2-1	CASSVEQGAYNEQFF	TGTGCCAGCAGCGTAGAACAGGGGGCCTACAATGAGCAGTTCTTC
TRBV6-1	few	-	TRBJ1-6	CASLIGEGIGSPLHF	TGTGCCAGCCTCATCGGTGAGGGCATAGGCTCACCCCTCCACTTT
TRBV11-2	-	-	TRBJ1-1	CASSFLVNTEAFF	TGTGCCAGCAGCTTTTTAGTGAACACTGAAGCTTTCTTT
TRBV6-5	few	TRBD1	TRBJ2-7	CASSNRDRGTHSYEQYF	TGTGCCAGCAGTAACCGGGACAGGGGGACTCACTCCTACGAGCAGTACTTC
TRBV24-1	-	TRBD2	TRBJ2-1	CATTSGGYNEQFF	TGTGCCACCACTAGCGGAGGCTACAATGAGCAGTTCTTC
TRBV28	-	-	TRBJ2-7	CASSSGVAEQYF	TGTGCCAGCAGTTCGGGGGTAGCCGAGCAGTACTTC
TRBV6-5	few	-	TRBJ2-3	CASSYSSGRPDTQYF	TGTGCCAGCAGTTACTCTTCTGGACGCCCAGATACGCAGTATTTT
TRBV9	many	TRBD1	TRBJ2-5	CASRDDRDLQETQYF	TGTGCCAGCAGGGACGACAGGGATCTACAAGAGACCCAGTACTTC
TRBV5-1	-	TRBD2	TRBJ2-5	CASSFIAGGQETQYF	TGCGCCAGCAGCTTCATAGCGGGAGGGCAGGAGACCCAGTACTTC
TRBV18	-	-	TRBJ2-3	CASSPDGATQYF	TGTGCCAGCTCACCCGACGGTGCTACGCAGTATTTT
TRBV20-1	-	-	TRBJ2-1	CSASGTGSYNERFF	TGCAGTGCTAGTGGGACGGGCTCCTACAATGAGCGGTTCTTC
TRBV6-1	-	TRBD2	TRBJ2-7	CASSDWAGASYEQYF	TGTGCCAGCAGTGACTGGGCGGGAGCATCCTACGAGCAGTACTTC
TRBV2	-	TRBD2	TRBJ2-1	CASTSLAGVNEQFF	TGTGCCAGCACTTCCCTAGCGGGAGTGAATGAGCAGTTCTTC
TRBV7-2	-	-	TRBJ2-1	CASSSPGGRVTNEQFF	TGTGCCAGCAGCTCCCCCGGAGGGCGGGTGACCAATGAGCAGTTCTTC
TRBV19	-	TRBD1	TRBJ1-1	CASSVGQTRLEAFF	TGTGCCAGTAGTGTGGGACAGACGAGACTTGAAGCTTTCTTT